What follows are 4 T cell receptor beta chains derived from one specimen sequenced in a study of cytomegalovirus exposure and HLA in healthy donors. Amplification used 60 Vbeta primers and 13 Jbeta primers. Sequencing was performed with immunoSEQ multiplex PCR; in TCRdb, only in-frame clones are kept and a portion is missing. This table holds 100,000 to 120,000 clones, 82% found once. The sample consisted of PBMCs. Every receptor here comes from a woman younger than 35 in good health and CMV-seronegative.

The J gene is TRBJ2-6, the V gene TRBV28; D perhaps matches TRBD2 (5 bases). Looked up from germline, CDR1 is MDHEN and CDR2 is SYDVKM. V lost 5 bases and J 0 bases, leaving 11 bases between the germline ends. This CDR3 contains 16 residues. For the CDR3, the DNA is TGTGCCAGCAGTACAAGAGGGAGCTCTGGGGCCAACGTCCTGACTTTC. Amino acids: CASSTRGSSGANVLTF.

The chain links TRBV5-4 to TRBJ1-2, with 10 bases identical to TRBD1. From germline, CDR1 is SGHNT and CDR2 YYREEE (reference sequence). V was pared by 4 bases and J by 1 base, with 4 bases of the junction left unmatched. This CDR3 comprises 15 residues. In DNA, the CDR3 is TGTGCCAGCAGCCGGGACAGGGGAATTAACTATGGCTACACCTTC. It specifies CASSRDRGINYGYTF.

The rearrangement links TRBV4-1 to TRBJ2-7; TRBD1 matches at 8 bases. The germline V gene has CDR1 MGHRA and CDR2 YSYEKL. The CDR3 is 16 residues long. The V gene end was trimmed by 0 bases and the J gene end by 0 bases; junction bases not matched to a gene: 4. The CDR3 coding sequence is TGCGCCAGCAGCCAAGAACCCGGACAGGGCTCCTACGAGCAGTACTTC. This gives the protein CASSQEPGQGSYEQYF.

This rearrangement joins TRBV5-1 to TRBJ1-1, with D uncertain. Germline CDR1 reads SGHRS; CDR2 reads YFSETQ. The ends were cut back, 0 bases at V and 5 bases at J, with 11 bases in the middle. The CDR3 consists of 14 residues. CDR3 DNA sequence: TGCGCCAGCAGCTTGGAAGGGAGTATAACTGAAGCTTTCTTT. Residues: CASSLEGSITEAFF. The full variable domain, in which reference TRBV5-1 and TRBJ1-1 provide the parts outside the CDR3, is KAGVTQTPRYLIKTRGQQVTLSCSPISGHRSVSWYQQTPGQGLQFLFEYFSETQRNKGNFPGRFSGRQFSNSRSEMNVSTLELGDSALYLCASSLEGSITEAFFGQGTRLTVV.